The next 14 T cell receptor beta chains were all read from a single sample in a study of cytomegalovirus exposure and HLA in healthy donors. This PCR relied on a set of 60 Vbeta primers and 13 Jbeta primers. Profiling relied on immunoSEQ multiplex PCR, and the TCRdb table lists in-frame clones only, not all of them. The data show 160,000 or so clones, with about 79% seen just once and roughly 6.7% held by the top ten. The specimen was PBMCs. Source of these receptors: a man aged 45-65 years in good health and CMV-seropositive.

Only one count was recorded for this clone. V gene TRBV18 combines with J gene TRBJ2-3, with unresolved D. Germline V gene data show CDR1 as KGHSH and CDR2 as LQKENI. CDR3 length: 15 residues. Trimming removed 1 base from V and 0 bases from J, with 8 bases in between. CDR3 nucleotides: TGTGCCAGCTCACCACTACATTCTAGCACAGATACGCAGTATTTT. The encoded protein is CASSPLHSSTDTQYF.

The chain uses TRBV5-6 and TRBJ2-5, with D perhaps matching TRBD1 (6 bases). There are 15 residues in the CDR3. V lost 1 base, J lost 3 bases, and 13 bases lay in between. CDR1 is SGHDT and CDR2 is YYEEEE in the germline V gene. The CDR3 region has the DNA TGTGCCAGCAGCTTGCCCACAGGGACGAAAGAGACCCAGTACTTC. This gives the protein CASSLPTGTKETQYF. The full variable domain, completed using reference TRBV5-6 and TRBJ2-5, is DAGVTQSPTHLIKTRGQQVTLRCSPKSGHDTVSWYQQALGQGPQFIFQYYEEEERQRGNFPDRFSGHQFPNYSSELNVNALLLGDSALYLCASSLPTGTKETQYFGPGTRLLVL.

The CDR3 here is CSVEVGRGGDTQYF. The CDR3 bases are TGCAGCGTTGAAGTGGGGAGGGGAGGCGATACGCAGTATTTT. The chain has TRBV29-1 and TRBJ2-3; 7 bases map to TRBD2. The CDR3 extends over 14 amino acids. V was clipped by 1 base and J by 6 bases; unmatched bases: 7. Germline V gene lookup returns CDR1 SQVTM and CDR2 ANQGSEA.

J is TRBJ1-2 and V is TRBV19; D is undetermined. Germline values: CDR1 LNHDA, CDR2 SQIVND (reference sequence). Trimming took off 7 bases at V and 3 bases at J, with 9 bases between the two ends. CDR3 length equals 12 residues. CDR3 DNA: TGTGCCAGTATGAGGGAGGACTATGGCTACACCTTC. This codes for CASMREDYGYTF.

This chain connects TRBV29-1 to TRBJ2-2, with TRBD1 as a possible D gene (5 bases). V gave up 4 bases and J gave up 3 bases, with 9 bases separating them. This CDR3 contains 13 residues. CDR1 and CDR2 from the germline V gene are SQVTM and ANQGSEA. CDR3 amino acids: CSVGQLYTGELFF. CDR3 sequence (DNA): TGCAGCGTTGGACAGCTCTACACCGGGGAGCTGTTTTTT.

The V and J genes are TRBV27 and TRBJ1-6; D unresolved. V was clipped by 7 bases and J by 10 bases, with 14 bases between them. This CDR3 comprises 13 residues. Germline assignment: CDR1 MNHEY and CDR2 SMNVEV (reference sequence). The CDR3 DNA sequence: TGTGCCAGCACCGAGGGAACCGGGTCACCCCTCCACTTT. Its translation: CASTEGTGSPLHF.

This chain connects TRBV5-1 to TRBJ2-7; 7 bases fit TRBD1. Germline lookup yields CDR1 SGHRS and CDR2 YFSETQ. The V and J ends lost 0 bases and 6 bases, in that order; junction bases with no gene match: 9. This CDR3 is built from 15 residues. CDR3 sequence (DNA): TGCGCCAGCAGCTTGGGTGACAGGGTTAACCGCGAGCAGTACTTC. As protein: CASSLGDRVNREQYF.

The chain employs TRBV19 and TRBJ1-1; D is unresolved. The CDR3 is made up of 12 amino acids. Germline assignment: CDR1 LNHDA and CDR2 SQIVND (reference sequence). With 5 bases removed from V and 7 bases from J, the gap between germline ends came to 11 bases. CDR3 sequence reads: CASSFWGDEAFF. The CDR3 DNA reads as TGTGCCAGTAGTTTTTGGGGAGATGAAGCTTTCTTT.

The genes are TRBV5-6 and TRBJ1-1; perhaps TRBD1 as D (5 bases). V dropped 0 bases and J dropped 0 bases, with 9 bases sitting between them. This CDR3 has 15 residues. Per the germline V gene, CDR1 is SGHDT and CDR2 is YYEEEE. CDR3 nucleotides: TGTGCCAGCAGCTTGGATGCAGGGATGAACACTGAAGCTTTCTTT. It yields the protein CASSLDAGMNTEAFF.

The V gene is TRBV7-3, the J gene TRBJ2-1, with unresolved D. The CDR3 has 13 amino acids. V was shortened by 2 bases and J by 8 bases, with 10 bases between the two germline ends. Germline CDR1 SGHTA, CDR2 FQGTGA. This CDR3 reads CASSLGGSYEQFF. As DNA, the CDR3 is TGTGCCAGCAGCTTAGGCGGTAGTTATGAGCAGTTCTTC. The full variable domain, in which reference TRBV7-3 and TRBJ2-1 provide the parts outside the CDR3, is GAGVSQTPSNKVTEKGKYVELRCDPISGHTALYWYRQSLGQGPEFLIYFQGTGAADDSGLPNDRFFAVRPEGSVSTLKIQRTERGDSAVYLCASSLGGSYEQFFGPGTRLTVL.

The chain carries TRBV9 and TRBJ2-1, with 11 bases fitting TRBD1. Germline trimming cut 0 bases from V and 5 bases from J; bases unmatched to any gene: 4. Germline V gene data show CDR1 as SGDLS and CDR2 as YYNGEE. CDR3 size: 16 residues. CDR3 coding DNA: TGTGCCAGCAGCGTAGGGGACAGGGGGGCCAACAATGAGCAGTTCTTC. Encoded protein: CASSVGDRGANNEQFF. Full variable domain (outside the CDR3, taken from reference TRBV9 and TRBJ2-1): DSGVTQTPKHLITATGQRVTLRCSPRSGDLSVYWYQQSLDQGLQFLIQYYNGEERAKGNILERFSAQQFPDLHSELNLSSLELGDSALYFCASSVGDRGANNEQFFGPGTRLTVL.

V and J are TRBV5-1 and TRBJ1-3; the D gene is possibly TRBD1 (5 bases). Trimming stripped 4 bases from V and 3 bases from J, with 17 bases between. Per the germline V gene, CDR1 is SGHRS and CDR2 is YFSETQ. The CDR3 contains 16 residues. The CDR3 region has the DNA TGCGCCAGCAGCCCGTCGGTTGGGACTCTTGGAAACACCATATATTTT. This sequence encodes CASSPSVGTLGNTIYF.

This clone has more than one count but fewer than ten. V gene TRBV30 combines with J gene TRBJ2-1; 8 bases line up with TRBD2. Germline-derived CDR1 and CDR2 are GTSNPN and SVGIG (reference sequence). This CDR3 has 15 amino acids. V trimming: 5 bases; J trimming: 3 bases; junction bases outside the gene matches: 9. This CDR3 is CAWFDPGTSYNEQFF. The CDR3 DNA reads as TGTGCCTGGTTCGATCCCGGGACTAGCTACAATGAGCAGTTCTTC.

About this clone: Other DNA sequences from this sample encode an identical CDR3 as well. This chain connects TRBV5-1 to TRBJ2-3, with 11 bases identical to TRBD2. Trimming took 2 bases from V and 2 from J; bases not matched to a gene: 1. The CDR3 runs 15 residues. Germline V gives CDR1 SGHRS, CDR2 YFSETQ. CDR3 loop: CASSLLAGDTDTQYF. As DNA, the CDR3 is TGCGCCAGCAGCTTACTAGCGGGAGACACAGATACGCAGTATTTT.